This T cell receptor beta chain was observed in a study of blood T cells in healthy people across ages. Study-wide results and caveats: It was found that TCR beta diversity correlated strongly with the percentage of naive T cells. Nothing was known about donor CMV status, and this possibly confounded expanded clonotype changes.

Sample-barcoded 5' priming and a J-beta primer mix drove a second PCR of roughly 7 to 11 cycles. Every cDNA was tagged by a template-switch adaptor with 12 random nucleotides. Each CDR3 protein gets one entry after TCRdb re-called the 5' RACE reads with MiXCR. The sample lists 1,500,000 or so distinct CDR3 sequences, approximately 42% occurring once. Worth noting for this clonotype: Its antigen is undetermined.

V dropped 6 bases and J dropped 6 bases, with 14 bases sitting between them. The CDR3 spans 12 residues. CDR1 is DFQATT and CDR2 is SNEGSKA in the germline V gene (reference sequence). Each individual donor underwent a draw of approximately 10 milliliters of peripheral blood. Sequencing was carried out using blood. This sequence joins TRBV20-1 and TRBJ1-2; a possible D gene is TRBD1 (6 bases). This receptor was taken from a woman aged 18-29 years in good health. The CDR3 bases are TGCAGTGCCCCGGTACAGGGTGATGGCTACACCTTC. Residues: CSAPVQGDGYTF.